These T cell receptor beta chains were read from a single sample in a study of T-cell memory formation after mild COVID-19. TCRdb analysed the 5' RACE reads with MiXCR anew, one entry per CDR3 protein. The table lists about 390,000 distinct CDR3 sequences, 15% to 20% of them singletons. Source material: PBMCs or a T cell subset sorted from them (not recorded which). These TCRs come from a man aged 18 to 35 who had mild COVID-19 (a few samples of this study predate the infection). Cell type and time point are not known. The CDR3 runs from the conserved cysteine through the conserved F or W. The D gene is left open where the match is weak. Size is omitted from some rows. Given values are once, few, many or a class for expanded clones.

>many|NA|TRBJ1-5|TRBV4-3
TGCGCCAGCAGCCAAGATTTTAGTTATAGCAATCAGCCCCAGCATTTT
CASSQDFSYSNQPQHF
>NA|TRBD2|TRBJ2-3|TRBV20-1
TGCAGTGCTAGTGATGGACTAGCGGGGGGGTCCGCAGATACGCAGTATTTT
CSASDGLAGGSADTQYF
>NA|TRBD1|TRBJ1-2|TRBV10-2
TGCGCCAGCACGCGAGGACAGGGAGACTATGGCTACACCTTC
CASTRGQGDYGYTF
>NA|TRBD1|TRBJ1-4|TRBV20-1
TGCAGTGCTCCGTTAGGGACAGGAGATGAAAAACTGTTTTTT
CSAPLGTGDEKLFF
>few|TRBD2|TRBJ2-3|TRBV11-2
TGTGCCAGCAGCGGACGAGCGGGGGGAAAATCAGATACGCAGTATTTT
CASSGRAGGKSDTQYF
>few|TRBD2|TRBJ2-1|TRBV7-2
TGTGCCAGCAGCCCTTGGGGTAGCGGGGGGGAGTACAATGAGCAGTTCTTC
CASSPWGSGGEYNEQFF
>few|NA|TRBJ1-1|TRBV7-7
TGTGCTAGCAGCTCAGGGAAGGCTTTCTTT
CASSSGKAFF
>NA|NA|TRBJ2-1|TRBV5-5
TGTGCCAGCAGCTTCCAACCGGGACTTAAGGGGGCAGCGGTATTGTACAATGAGCAGTTCTTC
CASSFQPGLKGAAVLYNEQFF
>few|NA|TRBJ2-5|TRBV5-6
TGTGCCAGCAGCTCCCGACGATACATGGGGACCCAGTACTTC
CASSSRRYMGTQYF
>NA|NA|TRBJ2-3|TRBV10-3
TGTGCCATCACCCCAAGGGGCCATGAGGGCACAGATACGCAGTATTTT
CAITPRGHEGTDTQYF
>few|TRBD2|TRBJ2-1|TRBV23-1
TGCGCCAGCAGTCAAGCGGGAGAAGCTCCTCGCTGCCGCCCTCGCAATGAGCAGTTCTTC
CASSQAGEAPRCRPRNEQFF
>NA|TRBD2|TRBJ2-1|TRBV20-1
TGCAGTGCTAGAGATGAGGCTAGCGGGAGTATCCTAAATGAGCAGTTCTTC
CSARDEASGSILNEQFF
>NA|TRBD2|TRBJ2-3|TRBV7-2
TGTGCCAGCAGCTCTAGCGGTCCTAGCACAGATACGCAGTATTTT
CASSSSGPSTDTQYF
>few|NA|TRBJ2-2|TRBV7-8
TGTGCCAGCAGCTTAGGGTATACAGGAGGCACCGGGGAGCTGTTTTTT
CASSLGYTGGTGELFF
>few|TRBD2|TRBJ2-2|TRBV6-1
TGTGCCAGCGAGCGGGAAATGAACACCGGGGAGCTGTTTTTT
CASEREMNTGELFF
>many|NA|TRBJ2-1|TRBV4-2
TGTGCCAGCAGCCAAGAGGGGGCCCCCTACAATGAGCAGTTCTTC
CASSQEGAPYNEQFF
>few|NA|TRBJ2-1|TRBV7-6
TGTGCCAGCAGCTCGGACCTAACGCGGGGAAGCTCCTACAATGAGCAGTTCTTC
CASSSDLTRGSSYNEQFF
>NA|TRBD2|TRBJ2-3|TRBV28
TGTGCCAGCAGCCGCCGTCTTGCCTTGGCTAGCGGGGGGAGAGATACGCAGTATTTT
CASSRRLALASGGRDTQYF
>few|TRBD1|TRBJ2-5|TRBV5-1
TGCGCCAGCAGAACAGGGGGAGGAGAGACCCAGTACTTC
CASRTGGGETQYF
>NA|NA|TRBJ1-6|TRBV2
TGTGCCAGCCGTCTTTGGGGGTCCTATAATTCACCCCTCCACTTT
CASRLWGSYNSPLHF
>NA|NA|TRBJ2-6|TRBV7-2
TGTGCCAGCAGCTTAGAGGCACTCTCTGGGGCCAACGTCCTGACTTTC
CASSLEALSGANVLTF
>few|NA|TRBJ2-3|TRBV7-9
TGTGCCAGCAGCCACTACCCCAGAACGCTCGAAGATACGCAGTATTTT
CASSHYPRTLEDTQYF
>NA|TRBD2|TRBJ2-1|TRBV6-2/TRBV6-3
TGTGCCAGCAGTTACTCGTTAGCGGGGGGGCCGGATGAGCAGTTCTTC
CASSYSLAGGPDEQFF
>NA|TRBD1|TRBJ2-3|TRBV7-8
TGTGCCAGCAACCGGGACAGGGACACAGATACGCAGTATTTT
CASNRDRDTDTQYF
>NA|TRBD1|TRBJ1-1|TRBV5-5
TGTGCCAGCAGCACCGGGACAGGGGCGGTGAACACTGAAGCTTTCTTT
CASSTGTGAVNTEAFF
>NA|NA|TRBJ1-1|TRBV2
TGTGCCAGCACCATGCCCGACATGAACACTGAAGCTTTCTTT
CASTMPDMNTEAFF
>few|NA|TRBJ1-1|TRBV7-3
TGTGCCAGCAGCCCGACTTTACCGGGGAAGGCTGAAGCTTTCTTT
CASSPTLPGKAEAFF
>many|TRBD1|TRBJ2-5|TRBV6-1
TGTGCCAGCAGTGTTGGACAGGGCCTAAAAGAGACCCAGTACTTC
CASSVGQGLKETQYF
>NA|NA|TRBJ2-3|TRBV12-3/TRBV12-4
TGTGCCAGCAAAAGCTCGGGAGTTAGTACAGATACGCAGTATTTT
CASKSSGVSTDTQYF
>NA|NA|TRBJ1-1|TRBV5-1
TGCGCCAGCACAGACTCACCGGGAACTGAAGCTTTCTTT
CASTDSPGTEAFF
>NA|NA|TRBJ2-1|TRBV11-2
TGTGCCAGCAGCTTAGGGGACACACAGTTCTTC
CASSLGDTQFF
>NA|TRBD1|TRBJ2-7|TRBV12-3/TRBV12-4
TGTGCCAGCAGCTCTGGACAGGTCCAGTACGAGCAGTACTTC
CASSSGQVQYEQYF
>NA|TRBD2|TRBJ2-1|TRBV7-8
TGTGCCAGCAGCCTACCGGGACTAGCGGGGGTTGAGCAGTTCTTC
CASSLPGLAGVEQFF
>few|NA|TRBJ2-6|TRBV12-3/TRBV12-4
TGTGCCAGCAGTTCACCAGGATCCGGGGCCAACGTCCTGACTTTC
CASSSPGSGANVLTF
>NA|TRBD1|TRBJ2-7|TRBV5-1
TGCGCCAGCAGCTTGAAGGGGACAGGGAACAACGAGCAGTACTTC
CASSLKGTGNNEQYF
>NA|TRBD2|TRBJ2-5|TRBV20-1
TGCAGTGCAGGAAGGACTAGCGGGAAAGAGACCCAGTACTTC
CSAGRTSGKETQYF
>NA|TRBD1|TRBJ1-6|TRBV10-1
TGCGCCAGCAGTGTTACAGGGGATTGTGGCTCACCCCTCCACTTT
CASSVTGDCGSPLHF
>NA|TRBD1|TRBJ2-3|TRBV7-9
TGTGCCAGCAGCTCACCAGACAGGGGGGCAGATACGCAGTATTTT
CASSSPDRGADTQYF